The rows below give T cell receptor beta chains drawn from one sample of a study of blood T cell repertoires in COVID-19. The method was immunoSEQ multiplex PCR; TCRdb's version includes in-frame clones alone and lacks a portion of them. Of around 280,000 clones in the sample, 90% are singletons; the top ten hold about 1.7%. The specimen sequenced was PBMCs or T cells enriched from blood (not recorded which). All receptors derive from a young woman with acute COVID-19. CDR3s include the opening cysteine and the closing phenylalanine or tryptophan. The order of the fields is V gene, D gene, clone size, J gene, CDR3 protein, CDR3 DNA. D genes are given only for firm matches. Clone sizes are given selectively: once, few, many, or a class where the clone is expanded.

V: TRBV27
D: -
size: -
J: TRBJ2-3
CDR3: CASSLTGSTDTQYF
DNA: TGTGCCAGCAGCCTGACAGGAAGCACAGATACGCAGTATTTT

V: TRBV11-3
D: TRBD2
size: -
J: TRBJ2-3
CDR3: CASSKGTSYTDTQYF
DNA: TGTGCCAGCAGCAAGGGGACTAGCTACACAGATACGCAGTATTTT

V: TRBV5-1
D: -
size: -
J: TRBJ2-5
CDR3: CASSFGQGGETQYF
DNA: TGCGCCAGCAGCTTCGGGCAGGGGGGTGAGACCCAGTACTTC

V: TRBV27
D: -
size: -
J: TRBJ1-1
CDR3: CASSRDTLNTEAFF
DNA: TGTGCCAGCAGCCGGGACACCCTGAACACTGAAGCTTTCTTT

V: TRBV18
D: TRBD1
size: -
J: TRBJ2-1
CDR3: CASSLGTEPYNEQFF
DNA: TGTGCCAGCTCTCTGGGGACAGAGCCCTACAATGAGCAGTTCTTC

V: TRBV19
D: -
size: -
J: TRBJ1-1
CDR3: CASGHLGQPNTEAFF
DNA: TGTGCCAGTGGTCACCTGGGCCAGCCGAACACTGAAGCTTTCTTT

V: TRBV9
D: TRBD2
size: -
J: TRBJ2-1
CDR3: CASSVLAGVYNEQFF
DNA: TGTGCCAGCAGCGTCCTAGCGGGAGTATACAATGAGCAGTTCTTC

V: TRBV5-1
D: TRBD1
size: -
J: TRBJ1-1
CDR3: CASSSQQGMNTEAFF
DNA: TGCGCCAGCAGCTCCCAACAGGGGATGAACACTGAAGCTTTCTTT

V: TRBV5-6
D: -
size: few
J: TRBJ1-5
CDR3: CASSLVAGADQPQHF
DNA: TGTGCCAGCAGCTTGGTGGCAGGGGCGGATCAGCCCCAGCATTTT

V: TRBV4-1
D: TRBD1
size: -
J: TRBJ2-2
CDR3: CASSRQDRGNTGELFF
DNA: TGCGCCAGCAGCCGACAGGACAGGGGGAACACCGGGGAGCTGTTTTTT

V: TRBV30
D: -
size: -
J: TRBJ1-1
CDR3: CAWSRTVDSEAFF
DNA: TGTGCCTGGTCTAGGACAGTTGATTCTGAAGCTTTCTTT

V: TRBV5-8
D: -
size: -
J: TRBJ2-7
CDR3: CASNPSRELRTYEQYF
DNA: TGTGCCAGCAACCCCTCCCGGGAACTAAGGACCTACGAGCAGTACTTC

V: TRBV6-5
D: TRBD2
size: -
J: TRBJ2-1
CDR3: CASSYLAGAFYNEQFF
DNA: TGTGCCAGCAGTTATCTAGCGGGCGCCTTCTACAATGAGCAGTTCTTC

V: TRBV4-3
D: -
size: few
J: TRBJ2-2
CDR3: CASSQTGNTGELFF
DNA: TGCGCCAGCAGTCAAACAGGGAACACCGGGGAGCTGTTTTTT

V: TRBV19
D: -
size: -
J: TRBJ2-7
CDR3: CASRTGSEQYF
DNA: TGTGCCAGTAGAACAGGGTCCGAGCAGTACTTC

V: TRBV5-1
D: TRBD1
size: -
J: TRBJ1-2
CDR3: CASSLWDRESGYTF
DNA: TGCGCCAGCAGCTTGTGGGACAGGGAGTCTGGCTACACCTTC

V: TRBV18
D: -
size: -
J: TRBJ2-7
CDR3: CASSPPSLPYEQYF
DNA: TGTGCCAGCTCACCACCGAGCCTACCCTACGAGCAGTACTTC

V: TRBV10-3
D: -
size: -
J: TRBJ1-1
CDR3: CAISPQGNTEAFF
DNA: TGTGCCATCAGCCCCCAGGGAAACACTGAAGCTTTCTTT

V: TRBV27
D: -
size: once
J: TRBJ1-1
CDR3: CASSFLTDMNTEAFF
DNA: TGTGCCAGCAGTTTTCTCACCGACATGAACACTGAAGCTTTCTTT

V: TRBV7-6
D: TRBD2
size: -
J: TRBJ2-7
CDR3: CASSLTSGAYEQYF
DNA: TGTGCCAGCAGCTTAACTAGCGGGGCGTACGAGCAGTACTTC

V: TRBV18
D: -
size: -
J: TRBJ2-2
CDR3: CASSPSLRDINTGELFF
DNA: TGTGCCAGCTCACCTTCACTTAGGGACATAAACACCGGGGAGCTGTTTTTT

V: TRBV9
D: TRBD1
size: -
J: TRBJ1-1
CDR3: CASSFGQADEAFF
DNA: TGTGCCAGCAGCTTCGGACAGGCAGATGAAGCTTTCTTT

V: TRBV7-9
D: -
size: -
J: TRBJ1-1
CDR3: CASGSGGARNTEAFF
DNA: TGTGCTTCCGGTAGCGGGGGGGCGAGGAACACTGAAGCTTTCTTT

V: TRBV28
D: TRBD2
size: few
J: TRBJ2-2
CDR3: CASSFAGVETGELFF
DNA: TGTGCCAGCAGTTTTGCGGGAGTCGAGACCGGGGAGCTGTTTTTT

V: TRBV9
D: -
size: -
J: TRBJ2-2
CDR3: CASSVDGPKRARGGELFF
DNA: TGTGCCAGCAGCGTAGATGGGCCAAAGAGGGCCAGGGGCGGGGAGCTGTTTTTT

V: TRBV6-5
D: TRBD1
size: -
J: TRBJ1-4
CDR3: CASQRGGRVEEKLFF
DNA: TGTGCCAGCCAAAGAGGGGGCAGAGTCGAGGAAAAACTGTTTTTT

V: TRBV7-8
D: -
size: -
J: TRBJ1-3
CDR3: CASSPNPQMRAGPKGNTIYF
DNA: TGTGCCAGCAGCCCGAACCCTCAGATGCGAGCGGGTCCAAAAGGAAACACCATATATTTT

V: TRBV28
D: TRBD1
size: -
J: TRBJ1-3
CDR3: CASSLRDRGYTIYF
DNA: TGTGCCAGCAGTCTCCGGGACAGGGGGTACACCATATATTTT

V: TRBV2
D: TRBD2
size: -
J: TRBJ2-1
CDR3: CASSEKRTSRHEQFF
DNA: TGTGCCAGCAGTGAAAAGAGGACTAGTCGGCATGAGCAGTTCTTC

V: TRBV25-1
D: -
size: -
J: TRBJ2-7
CDR3: CASRGSSYEQYF
DNA: TGTGCCAGCAGGGGGAGCTCCTACGAGCAGTACTTC

V: TRBV12-3/TRBV12-4
D: -
size: -
J: TRBJ1-5
CDR3: CASSIKQGQPQHF
DNA: TGTGCCAGCAGTATTAAACAGGGTCAGCCCCAGCATTTT

V: TRBV10-3
D: -
size: -
J: TRBJ2-3
CDR3: CAISFSPSRSTDTQYF
DNA: TGTGCCATCAGCTTCAGTCCTAGCAGAAGCACAGATACGCAGTATTTT

V: TRBV7-9
D: -
size: -
J: TRBJ2-2
CDR3: CASSLAPGIQTGELFF
DNA: TGTGCCAGCAGCTTAGCCCCAGGGATTCAAACCGGGGAGCTGTTTTTT

V: TRBV19
D: TRBD1
size: -
J: TRBJ1-5
CDR3: CASSTDRVGSQPQHF
DNA: TGTGCCAGTAGTACGGACAGGGTCGGGAGTCAGCCCCAGCATTTT

V: TRBV2
D: -
size: -
J: TRBJ2-7
CDR3: CASRVRSGSSYEQYF
DNA: TGTGCCAGCAGGGTTAGAAGCGGCAGCTCCTACGAGCAGTACTTC

V: TRBV6-2/TRBV6-3
D: -
size: -
J: TRBJ2-1
CDR3: CASSPRAESNEQFF
DNA: TGTGCCAGCAGTCCCAGGGCGGAGTCGAATGAGCAGTTCTTC

V: TRBV28
D: TRBD2
size: -
J: TRBJ2-7
CDR3: CASSLYAGASYEQYF
DNA: TGTGCCAGCAGTTTATACGCGGGAGCCTCCTACGAGCAGTACTTC

V: TRBV29-1
D: TRBD1
size: -
J: TRBJ2-1
CDR3: CSFRQGAVSYNEQFF
DNA: TGCAGCTTCCGACAGGGGGCCGTCTCCTACAATGAGCAGTTCTTC

V: TRBV2
D: -
size: -
J: TRBJ1-1
CDR3: CASIKFVPTTEAFF
DNA: TGTGCCAGCATAAAGTTCGTCCCTACCACTGAAGCTTTCTTT

V: TRBV13
D: TRBD2
size: -
J: TRBJ2-7
CDR3: CASSSQLAGADYEQYF
DNA: TGTGCCAGCAGCTCCCAACTAGCGGGAGCCGACTACGAGCAGTACTTC

V: TRBV5-1
D: -
size: -
J: TRBJ1-4
CDR3: CASSLAGINEKLFF
DNA: TGCGCCAGCAGCTTGGCAGGGATTAATGAAAAACTGTTTTTT